This T cell receptor beta chain derives from a study of identical twins. Study conclusions and caveats: Beta out-of-frame twin sharing showed a weaker excess.

Points on this clonotype: The target antigen is unknown.

TCRdb called the 5' RACE reads again in MiXCR, with one record for every CDR3 protein. The sample lists a few hundred thousand distinct CDR3 sequences, 7.5% to 9.5% occurring once. After removal of 0 bases from V and 2 bases from J, the junction contained 5 bases not matched to a gene. CDR1 SNHLY and CDR2 FYNNEI come from the germline V gene. This CDR3 has 16 residues. This sample also belongs to another study, concerning yellow fever vaccine responses in identical twins.

The source of this sequence is a woman between 18 and 29 years old in good health. The sequenced sample was CD8+ T cells sorted from blood. This chain uses TRBV2 with TRBJ2-7, with 9 nucleotides matching TRBD1. CDR3 sequence reads: CASSEARDRVTYEQYF. CDR3 nucleotides: TGTGCCAGCAGTGAAGCCAGGGACAGGGTTACCTACGAGCAGTACTTC. The full variable domain, its missing parts supplied by reference TRBV2 and TRBJ2-7, is EPEVTQTPSHQVTQMGQEVILRCVPISNHLYFYWYRQILGQKVEFLVSFYNNEISEKSEIFDDQFSVERPDGSNFTLKIRSTKLEDSAMYFCASSEARDRVTYEQYFGPGTRLTVT.